This T cell receptor beta chain was documented in a study of blood T cell repertoires in COVID-19. Overall study: Acute-phase and convalescent COVID-19 samples originated in the United States, Italy and Spain. T cells, B-cell-depleted T cells, or PBMCs provided the cDNA or gDNA that served as material.

Original processing methods: It was from reference gene primer amplification that nucleated cell counts were estimated. Generated by immunoSEQ multiplex PCR, the TCRdb table keeps only in-frame clones and is missing some. V, J and clone size are those of that table, while D and trimming were read from the DNA. The table lists around 67,000 clones, around 88% of them singletons, with roughly a fifth in the top ten. The CDR3 has 13 amino acids. Per germline, CDR1 MDHEN and CDR2 SYDVKM. The germline V and J ends were trimmed by 6 bases and 8 bases, with 16 bases remaining between them. The sequence came from an elderly woman with acute or convalescent COVID-19. The sample taken for sequencing was peripheral blood. This sequence joins TRBV28 and TRBJ1-2, with a possible D match to TRBD1 (6 bases). Here the CDR3 reads CASSLGQPRGYTF. The CDR3 DNA is TGTGCCAGCAGCCTGGGACAACCGCGGGGCTACACCTTC.